The 5 T cell receptor beta chains reported below all come from one sample, sequenced in a study of siplizumab effects on memory and regulatory T cells. Here immunoSEQ multiplex PCR was the method, and the copy in TCRdb shows in-frame clones only, minus some. The sample has about 99,000 clones; over 90% are singletons. Sample: Tregs sorted from blood. These receptors were collected from a human donor in good health.

The chain carries TRBV18 and TRBJ2-3; D is undetermined. The CDR3 loop spans 13 amino acids. V lost 6 bases to trimming and J lost 0 bases, with 7 bases between them. The germline V gene encodes CDR1 KGHSH and CDR2 LQKENI. The CDR3 sequence is CASSPDSTDTQYF. CDR3 coding DNA: TGTGCCAGCTCCCCTGACAGCACAGATACGCAGTATTTT.

This chain links TRBV6-5 with TRBJ1-2; D is undetermined. CDR1 MNHEY and CDR2 SVGAGI come from the germline V gene. Trimming removed 0 bases at V and 4 bases at J, with 6 bases between. The CDR3 has 13 residues. The CDR3 DNA is TGTGCCAGCAGTTACTCGATGGCCTATGGCTACACCTTC. Amino acid sequence: CASSYSMAYGYTF.

The chain joins TRBV19 to TRBJ1-5; 7 nucleotides agree with TRBD1. V was clipped by 5 bases and J by 0 bases; unmatched bases: 13. This CDR3 has 18 amino acids. Germline CDR1 is LNHDA and CDR2 is SQIVND (reference sequence). The CDR3 protein is CASSQFLTGDSSNQPQHF. CDR3 in DNA: TGTGCCAGTAGTCAGTTCCTGACCGGGGACAGTAGCAATCAGCCCCAGCATTTT.

The chain is built from TRBV6-6 and TRBJ1-2; no definite D call. The CDR3 is 15 residues long. Germline loops: CDR1 MNHNY, CDR2 SVGAGI (reference sequence). V lost 0 bases, J lost 0 bases, and 8 bases lay in between. The CDR3 DNA follows: TGTGCCAGCAGTTACTCGAGGAGGGCTAACTATGGCTACACCTTC. This encodes CASSYSRRANYGYTF.

V usage is TRBV4-1 and J usage is TRBJ1-1, with 10 bases fitting TRBD1. Germline loops: CDR1 MGHRA, CDR2 YSYEKL. After removal of 8 bases from V and 6 bases from J, the junction contained 15 bases not matched to a gene. The CDR3 extends over 16 amino acids. The CDR3 spells CASVPRTGGLGAEAFF. For the CDR3, the DNA is TGCGCCAGCGTTCCTCGGACAGGGGGTCTAGGCGCTGAAGCTTTCTTT.